The 13 T cell receptor beta chains below all came from one sample that was sequenced in a study of beta chain features in type 1 diabetes. Study-wide points: Shortening that was moderate but significant affected the TCRB CDR3s of Type 1 diabetes patients in all four CD4+ subsets.

For these TCRs, the target antigens are not known. Expressed TCRB transcripts were sequenced after all isolated RNA was converted to cDNA. Sequencing was performed with immunoSEQ multiplex PCR; in TCRdb, only in-frame clones are kept and a portion is missing. The sample comprises about 370,000 clones, about 10% of which are singletons, and 0.55% to 0.75% rests with the top ten. The sample consisted of central memory CD4+ T cells from blood. These receptors all stem from a man younger than 40 with type 1 diabetes.

This clone was seen more than once but under ten times. V is TRBV7-2 and J is TRBJ2-6; no definite D call. This CDR3 has 17 residues. V was trimmed by 1 base and J by 2 bases, leaving 12 bases between them. CDR1 and CDR2 from the germline V gene are SGHTA and FQGNSA. CDR3 loop: CASSLVWESAGANVLTF. The CDR3 nucleotides are TGTGCCAGCAGCTTAGTCTGGGAATCAGCTGGGGCCAACGTCCTGACTTTC.

The sample holds a few counts of this clone. V gene TRBV10-1 combines with J gene TRBJ2-7; TRBD1 agrees at 9 bases. CDR1 WNHNN and CDR2 SYGVQD come from the germline V gene (reference sequence). The CDR3 contains 16 residues. The V segment lost 0 bases and the J segment 4 bases; nucleotides outside the gene matches: 7. CDR3 region: CASSESATGGRYEQYF. Written as DNA, the CDR3 is TGCGCCAGCAGTGAGTCGGCGACAGGGGGTCGGTACGAGCAGTACTTC.

This clone showed up just a few times. The CDR3 DNA sequence: TGTGCCAGCAGTGGGACAAGTACCTACGAGCAGTACTTC. Its translation: CASSGTSTYEQYF. The rearrangement links TRBV25-1 to TRBJ2-7; D might be TRBD1 (5 bases). The ends were cut back, 4 bases at V and 2 bases at J, with 9 bases in the middle. This CDR3 has 13 amino acids. Germline CDR1 reads MGHDK; CDR2 reads SYGVNS.

There are a few counts of this clone. This chain connects TRBV13 to TRBJ1-6; no firm D call. The CDR3 is 12 amino acids. The V end lost 7 bases, the J end lost 8 bases, and 9 bases lay between the germline ends. Germline CDR1 and CDR2: PRHDT and FYEKMQ (reference sequence). CDR3 DNA: TGTGCCAGCAAGGTCGGGGATTCACCCCTCCACTTT. It is translated as CASKVGDSPLHF.

This clone was observed a handful of times. The rearrangement uses TRBV4-2 and TRBJ1-1; no firm D call. Germline V CDR1 and CDR2: LGHNA, YNFKEQ. The CDR3 contains 13 residues. Trimming cost V 6 bases and J 1 base, with 9 bases left between them. CDR3 loop: CASRPDQNTEAFF. The CDR3 DNA reads as TGTGCCAGCAGACCGGACCAGAACACTGAAGCTTTCTTT.

There are a few counts of this clone. This chain connects TRBV2 to TRBJ1-5; D call uncertain. V lost 8 bases to trimming and J lost 4 bases, with 12 bases between them. The CDR3 runs 13 residues. Germline CDR1 is SNHLY and CDR2 is FYNNEI. The CDR3 spells CASSQNPNQPQHF. The CDR3 DNA reads as TGTGCCAGCTCACAGAACCCGAATCAGCCCCAGCATTTT.

This clone was detected many times. The rearrangement uses TRBV14 and TRBJ2-6, with 7 nucleotides matching TRBD2. There are 18 residues in the CDR3. V shed 4 bases, J shed 0 bases, and the junction held 9 bases outside the gene matches. Germline CDR1 reads SGHDN; CDR2 reads FVKESK. This CDR3 reads CASSLTSAIYSGANVLTF. The CDR3 DNA follows: TGTGCCAGCAGCCTTACTAGCGCAATATACTCTGGGGCCAACGTCCTGACTTTC.

This clone was observed many times. This chain uses TRBV18 with TRBJ1-2, with 8 bases matching TRBD1. Germline-derived CDR1 and CDR2 are KGHSH and LQKENI. The CDR3 runs to 15 residues. V was pared by 3 bases and J by 3 bases, with 6 bases of the junction left unmatched. In DNA form, the CDR3 reads TGTGCCAGCTCACCCAGGGACAGGCCCGACTATGGCTACACCTTC. It yields the protein CASSPRDRPDYGYTF.

Only a few counts were recorded for this clone. V and J are TRBV7-9 and TRBJ2-5; the match to TRBD2 covers 11 bases. Germline V gene lookup returns CDR1 SEHNR and CDR2 FQNEAQ (reference sequence). This CDR3 has 14 residues. The junction had 3 bases not matched to a gene; V was cut back by 4 bases and J by 5 bases. The CDR3 DNA is TGTGCCAGCAGCTCGACTAGCGGGATGGAGACCCAGTACTTC. Encoded protein: CASSSTSGMETQYF.

V and J are TRBV7-7 and TRBJ2-1; 14 nucleotides agree with TRBD2. After removal of 4 bases from V and 8 bases from J, the junction contained 4 bases not matched to a gene. This CDR3 contains 15 residues. The germline CDR1 and CDR2 sequences are SSHAT and FNYEAQ (reference sequence). For the CDR3, the DNA is TGTGCCAGCAGCTCCGGGACTAGCGGGAGTGATGAGCAGTTCTTC. Protein sequence: CASSSGTSGSDEQFF.

This clone was seen more than once but under ten times. The genes are TRBV4-1 and TRBJ2-2; 16 bases are a match to TRBD2. Per germline, CDR1 MGHRA and CDR2 YSYEKL. This CDR3 has 19 residues. The J segment lost 4 bases and the V segment lost 4 bases, leaving 9 bases of the junction unmatched. CDR3 DNA sequence: TGCGCCAGCAGCCGCCGGGGACTAGCGGGAGGGCCGGGCACCGGGGAGCTGTTTTTT. This codes for CASSRRGLAGGPGTGELFF.

This clone was observed a few times. V is TRBV6-1 and J is TRBJ2-1, with a weak D call TRBD1 (6 bases). The germline CDR1 and CDR2 sequences are MNHNS and SASEGT. Trimming left V 5 bases short and J 2 bases short, with 22 bases between. CDR3 length: 18 amino acids. CDR3 nucleotide sequence: TGTGCCAGCAGTCAAGTTGGAGTAGGACAGTTCCCCTACAATGAGCAGTTCTTC. Translation: CASSQVGVGQFPYNEQFF.

This clone appeared a few times. The genes are TRBV28 and TRBJ2-3; D may match TRBD1 or TRBD2 (6 bases each). The V end was cut by 1 base, the J end by 0 bases, with 11 bases between. Germline values: CDR1 MDHEN, CDR2 SYDVKM. The CDR3 extends over 16 amino acids. CDR3 nucleotides: TGTGCCAGCAGTTTATCGGGGGCAGGGAGCACAGATACGCAGTATTTT. It specifies CASSLSGAGSTDTQYF. The whole variable domain, remainder taken from reference TRBV28 and TRBJ2-3, is DVKVTQSSRYLVKRTGEKVFLECVQDMDHENMFWYRQDPGLGLRLIYFSYDVKMKEKGDIPEGYSVSREKKERFSLILESASTNQTSMYLCASSLSGAGSTDTQYFGPGTRLTVL.